The T cell receptor beta chain described here comes from a study of control samples from healthy donors and cancer patients. Repertoires were generated with immunoSEQ multiplex PCR, while TCRdb's copy carries only in-frame clones and drops some. The data show about 65,000 clones, less than 95% seen once. The V gene lost 4 bases and the J gene lost 6 bases, with 17 bases spanning the gap. The germline V gene encodes CDR1 SGHRS and CDR2 YFSETQ. This CDR3 contains 15 residues. The specimen was PBMCs. This sequence joins TRBV5-1 and TRBJ2-1, with D possibly matching TRBD1 (7 bases). The clonotype originates from a woman between 45 and 65 years old with colorectal cancer. CDR3 region: CASSRQGGPPNEQFF. CDR3 nucleotide sequence: TGCGCCAGCAGCCGGCAGGGGGGCCCCCCCAATGAGCAGTTCTTC.